The 5 T cell receptor beta chains below all came from one sample that was sequenced in a study of T-cell reconstitution after alpha-beta-depleted transplantation in children (dated by TCRdb to between 2015 and 2016). Interpreted using the paper, the treatment or condition label stands for: allogeneic hematopoietic cell transplantation with graft depleted of TCRalphabeta T cells and CD19 B cells. The receptor library was made with PCR. Sequenced on an Illumina HiSeq 2500. To normalize quantification of the TCRbeta repertoire, the TCR libraries were built with molecular barcoding that relied on unique molecular identifiers. The public sequencing data were trimmed at Q25 with fastp and processed into clonotypes with MiXCR by TCRdb, which kept only in-frame beta chains. Under each unique CDR3 protein, matching rows form one entry showing the most common genes and DNA. The sample table holds 60,000 or so distinct CDR3 sequences, of which 44% were seen once. Of the sample, nearly 98% falls within the top ten clones.

The sample here was PBMCs, mostly from graft donor cells, taken 360 days after TCRalphabeta/CD19-depleted stem cell transplant. These receptors were taken from a male patient under 18 who had a stem cell transplant for acute lymphoblastic leukemia, so the T cells may come from the graft donor.

V gene TRBV28 combines with J gene TRBJ1-1; no reliable D call. The CDR3 length is 12 residues. The germline V and J ends were trimmed by 4 bases and 3 bases, with 6 bases remaining between them. The germline gives CDR1 MDHEN, CDR2 SYDVKM. The CDR3 region is CASSWRDTEAFF. As DNA, the CDR3 is TGTGCCAGCAGTTGGCGAGACACTGAAGCTTTCTTT.

This clonotype was counted between two and nine times. The V gene is TRBV5-1, the J gene TRBJ2-1; weak D call: TRBD1 (6 bases). The length of the CDR3 is 14 residues. The V end lost 1 base, the J end lost 7 bases, and 12 bases lay between the germline ends. Germline CDR1 SGHRS, CDR2 YFSETQ. The CDR3 reads CASSLLDSPNEQFF. Here the CDR3 DNA reads TGCGCCAGCAGCTTGTTGGACAGTCCTAATGAGCAGTTCTTC.

V and J are TRBV5-1 and TRBJ2-7, with D tentatively TRBD2 (6 bases). There are 15 residues in the CDR3. In germline, CDR1 is SGHRS, CDR2 YFSETQ. V was clipped by 3 bases and J by 4 bases, with 17 bases between them. The CDR3 loop is CASSYATAGGYEQYF. CDR3 in DNA: TGCGCCAGCAGCTATGCGACAGCTGGGGGGTACGAGCAGTACTTC.

This clonotype came up a few times. The rearrangement uses TRBV6-5 and TRBJ1-5; 8 nucleotides agree with TRBD1. V was pared by 4 bases and J by 2 bases, with 1 base of the junction left unmatched. This CDR3 region has 14 residues. CDR1 and CDR2 (germline): MNHEY, SVGAGI. The chain's CDR3 is CASSWGQGNQPQHF. The CDR3 coding sequence is TGTGCCAGCAGTTGGGGACAGGGCAATCAGCCCCAGCATTTT.

This clonotype has only a few counts. The rearrangement uses TRBV28 and TRBJ2-1, with TRBD1 matching over 8 bases. The V gene end was trimmed by 5 bases and the J gene end by 5 bases; junction bases not matched to a gene: 11. The germline V gene has CDR1 MDHEN and CDR2 SYDVKM. This CDR3 comprises 16 residues. CDR3 sequence reads: CASSDPTGTGNNEQFF. CDR3 bases: TGTGCCAGCAGTGATCCTACCGGGACAGGTAACAATGAGCAGTTCTTC.